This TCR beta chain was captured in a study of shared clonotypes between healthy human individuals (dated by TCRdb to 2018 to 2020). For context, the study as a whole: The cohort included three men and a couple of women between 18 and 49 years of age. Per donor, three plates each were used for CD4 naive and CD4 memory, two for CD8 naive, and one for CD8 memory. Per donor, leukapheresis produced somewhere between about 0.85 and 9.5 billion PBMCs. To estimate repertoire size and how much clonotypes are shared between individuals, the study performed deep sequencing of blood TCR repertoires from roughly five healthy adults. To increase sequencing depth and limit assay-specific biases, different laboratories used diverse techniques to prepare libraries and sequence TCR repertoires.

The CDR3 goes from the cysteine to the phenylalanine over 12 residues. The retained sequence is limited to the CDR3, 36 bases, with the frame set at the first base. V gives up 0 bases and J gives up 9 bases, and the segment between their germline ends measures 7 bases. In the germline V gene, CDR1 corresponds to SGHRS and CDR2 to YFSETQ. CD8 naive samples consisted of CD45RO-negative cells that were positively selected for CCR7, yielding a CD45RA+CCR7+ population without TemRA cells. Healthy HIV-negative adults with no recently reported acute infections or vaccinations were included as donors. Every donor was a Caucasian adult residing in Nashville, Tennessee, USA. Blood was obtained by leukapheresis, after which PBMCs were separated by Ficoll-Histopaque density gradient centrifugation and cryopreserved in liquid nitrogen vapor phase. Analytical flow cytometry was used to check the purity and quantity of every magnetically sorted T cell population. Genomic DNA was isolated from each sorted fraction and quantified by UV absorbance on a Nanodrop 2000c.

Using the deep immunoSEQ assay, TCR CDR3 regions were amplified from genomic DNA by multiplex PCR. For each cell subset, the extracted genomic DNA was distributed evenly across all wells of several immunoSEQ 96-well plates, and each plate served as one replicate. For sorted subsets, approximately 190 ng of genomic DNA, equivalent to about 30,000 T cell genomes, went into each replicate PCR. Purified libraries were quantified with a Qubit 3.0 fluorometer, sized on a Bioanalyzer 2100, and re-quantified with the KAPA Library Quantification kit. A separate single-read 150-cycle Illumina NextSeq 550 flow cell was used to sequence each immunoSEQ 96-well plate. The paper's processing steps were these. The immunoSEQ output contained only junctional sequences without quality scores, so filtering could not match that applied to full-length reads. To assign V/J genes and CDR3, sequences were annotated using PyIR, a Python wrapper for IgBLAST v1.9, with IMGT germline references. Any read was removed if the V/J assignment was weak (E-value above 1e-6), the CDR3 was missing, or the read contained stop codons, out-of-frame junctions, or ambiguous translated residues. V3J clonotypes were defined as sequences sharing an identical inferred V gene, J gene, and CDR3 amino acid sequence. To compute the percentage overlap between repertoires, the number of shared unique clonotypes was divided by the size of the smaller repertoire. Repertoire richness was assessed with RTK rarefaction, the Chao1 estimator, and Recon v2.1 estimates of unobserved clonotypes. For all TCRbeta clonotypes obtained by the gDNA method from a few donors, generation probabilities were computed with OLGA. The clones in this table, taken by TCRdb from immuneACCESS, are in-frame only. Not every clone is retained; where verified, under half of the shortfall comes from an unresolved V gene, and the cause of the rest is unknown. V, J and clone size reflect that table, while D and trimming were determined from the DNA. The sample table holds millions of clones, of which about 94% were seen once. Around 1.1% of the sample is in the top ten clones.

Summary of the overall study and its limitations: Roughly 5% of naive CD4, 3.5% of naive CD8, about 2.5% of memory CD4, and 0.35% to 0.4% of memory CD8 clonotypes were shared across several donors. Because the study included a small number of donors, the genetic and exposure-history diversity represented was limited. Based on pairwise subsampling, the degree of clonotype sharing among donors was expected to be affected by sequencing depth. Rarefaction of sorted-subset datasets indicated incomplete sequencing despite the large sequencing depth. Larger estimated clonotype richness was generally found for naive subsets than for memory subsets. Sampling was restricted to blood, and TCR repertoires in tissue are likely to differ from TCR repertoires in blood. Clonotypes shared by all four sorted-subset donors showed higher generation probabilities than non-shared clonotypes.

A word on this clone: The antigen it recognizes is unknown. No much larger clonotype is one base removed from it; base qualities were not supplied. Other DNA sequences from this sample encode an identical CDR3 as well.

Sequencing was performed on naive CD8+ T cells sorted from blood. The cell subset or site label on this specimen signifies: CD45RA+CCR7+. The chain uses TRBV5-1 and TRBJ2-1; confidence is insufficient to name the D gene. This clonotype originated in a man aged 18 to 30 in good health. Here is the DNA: TGCGCCAGCAGCTTGGTTGGGCCTGAGCAGTTCTTC. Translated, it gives CASSLVGPEQFF.